Below, 9 T cell receptor beta chains from the same sample are listed, as sequenced in a study of blood T cell repertoires in COVID-19. Clones were read by immunoSEQ multiplex PCR, and TCRdb kept only the in-frame ones, dropping some. The sample comprises approximately 250,000 clones, approximately 80% of which are singletons, and approximately 9% rests with the top ten. The sequencing input was peripheral blood. These receptors came from a human donor in a cohort sampled during active COVID-19.

The table lists this clone with a few counts. The rearrangement joins TRBV29-1 to TRBJ2-1; 16 nucleotides line up with TRBD2. The germline V gene has CDR1 SQVTM and CDR2 ANQGSEA. CDR3 length: 18 residues. The trim removed 1 base at V and 3 bases at J, leaving 6 bases unmatched. The CDR3 region is CSVEGGTSGRGYYNEQFF. As DNA, the CDR3 is TGCAGCGTTGAAGGAGGGACTAGCGGGAGGGGTTACTACAATGAGCAGTTCTTC.

This clone has more than one count but fewer than ten. The chain couples TRBV28 to TRBJ2-7; tentative D call: TRBD2 (7 bases). Germline assignment: CDR1 MDHEN and CDR2 SYDVKM. The CDR3 sequence is 14 residues long. Trimming took off 1 base at V and 6 bases at J, with 13 bases between the two ends. The CDR3 DNA is TGTGCCAGCAGTTTATCTGCGGGGGCGGTCGAGCAGTACTTC. This sequence encodes CASSLSAGAVEQYF.

The chain has TRBV6-5 and TRBJ2-3; 9 nucleotides agree with TRBD2. CDR3 size: 15 residues. The V gene's germline CDR1 is MNHEY and CDR2 SVGAGI. The ends lost 10 bases at V and 2 bases at J; junction bases unmatched: 10. The CDR3 reads CATGEGLATTDTQYF. Written as DNA, the CDR3 is TGTGCCACCGGAGAAGGACTAGCGACCACAGATACGCAGTATTTT.

The V gene is TRBV5-1, the J gene TRBJ2-4, with 14 bases fitting TRBD2. The CDR3 extends over 15 amino acids. The V gene's germline CDR1 is SGHRS and CDR2 YFSETQ. V shed 1 base, J shed 8 bases, and the junction held 2 bases outside the gene matches. This CDR3 reads CASSLRGLAGDIQYF. DNA of the CDR3: TGCGCCAGCAGCTTGCGGGGACTAGCGGGAGACATTCAGTACTTC.

The CDR3 DNA reads TGTGCCAGCAGTACCCACGGACTAGCGGGGGTGAATGAGCAGTTCTTC. This encodes CASSTHGLAGVNEQFF. The rearrangement joins TRBV28 to TRBJ2-1, with TRBD2 matching 13 bases. V gave up 5 bases and J gave up 7 bases; unmatched junction bases: 8. This CDR3 comprises 16 residues. Germline loops: CDR1 MDHEN, CDR2 SYDVKM.

The rearrangement links TRBV28 to TRBJ1-1, with TRBD1 identical over 8 bases. The CDR3 is 15 residues long. Looked up from germline, CDR1 is MDHEN and CDR2 is SYDVKM. V lost 5 bases to trimming and J lost 1 base; unmatched junction nucleotides: 6. Written as DNA, the CDR3 is TGTGCCAGCAGTGTAACAGGGGGAGGGAACACTGAAGCTTTCTTT. Encoded protein: CASSVTGGGNTEAFF.

This clone is a singleton in its sample. This chain uses TRBV28 with TRBJ1-1, with 12 bases lining up with TRBD1. The germline CDR1 and CDR2 sequences are MDHEN and SYDVKM. Trimming removed 6 bases from V and 6 bases from J; junction bases left unmatched: 2. This CDR3 comprises 13 residues. This chain's CDR3 is CASSRDRGPEAFF. The CDR3 DNA follows: TGTGCCAGCAGCCGGGACAGGGGGCCTGAAGCTTTCTTT. Full variable domain (rest looked up from reference TRBV28 and TRBJ1-1): DVKVTQSSRYLVKRTGEKVFLECVQDMDHENMFWYRQDPGLGLRLIYFSYDVKMKEKGDIPEGYSVSREKKERFSLILESASTNQTSMYLCASSRDRGPEAFFGQGTRLTVV.

V and J are TRBV5-1 and TRBJ2-5; the match to TRBD2 covers 7 bases. V lost 3 bases and J lost 4; bases outside the gene matches: 12. The CDR3 contains 16 residues. The germline V gene has CDR1 SGHRS and CDR2 YFSETQ. In DNA form, the CDR3 reads TGCGCCAGCAGCTCGGGTTCGGCGGGAGTAGGAGAGACCCAGTACTTC. Residues: CASSSGSAGVGETQYF.

This rearrangement joins TRBV5-1 to TRBJ1-6; D is ambiguous. Germline CDR1 reads SGHRS; CDR2 reads YFSETQ. V gave up 1 base and J gave up 5 bases, with 7 bases separating them. The CDR3 loop spans 14 amino acids. CDR3 residues: CASSLIADNSPLHF. The CDR3 region has the DNA TGCGCCAGCAGCTTGATCGCAGATAATTCACCCCTCCACTTT.